This entry is about one T cell receptor (beta chain). Germline CDR1 reads SGHNT; CDR2 reads YYREEE (reference sequence). The CDR3 has 15 residues. J gave up 3 bases and V 3 bases, and 5 bases lay outside the gene matches. These data originate in a study of T cell responses to AZD1222 COVID-19 vaccine. Here immunoSEQ multiplex PCR was the method, and the copy in TCRdb shows in-frame clones only, minus some. The sample yields more than 100,000 clones, around 92% seen once. Pooling was applied to second doses at about 4 or about 12 weeks. The sequencing used peripheral blood, collected 28 days after the second AZD1222 dose. This TCR derives from an adult who received the AZD1222 COVID-19 vaccine. The chain couples TRBV5-4 to TRBJ2-3; 9 bases agree with TRBD1. The CDR3 protein is CASSWGQGRTDTQYF. The CDR3 coding sequence is TGTGCCAGCAGCTGGGGACAGGGCAGGACAGATACGCAGTATTTT.